These T cell receptor beta chains were read from a single sample in a study of cytomegalovirus exposure and HLA in healthy donors. The repertoire was sequenced with immunoSEQ multiplex PCR; TCRdb's copy has only in-frame clones and lacks some. The table includes under 300,000 clones, around 86% detected once. Material: PBMCs. These receptor sequences come from a woman between 18 and 29 years old in good health and CMV-seronegative. CDR3s include the opening cysteine and the closing phenylalanine or tryptophan. A D gene is named only where the DNA matches it firmly. Clone size appears in some rows only: once, few, many, or a class for an expanded clone.

V gene,D gene,clone size,J gene,CDR3 protein,CDR3 DNA
TRBV9,TRBD2,.,TRBJ2-7,CASSVRASGVSSYEQYF,TGTGCCAGCAGCGTACGGGCTAGCGGGGTGAGCTCCTACGAGCAGTACTTC
TRBV9,TRBD2,.,TRBJ2-2,CASMGGLGGTGELFF,TGTGCCAGCATGGGCGGACTAGGAGGAACCGGGGAGCTGTTTTTT
TRBV5-4,.,.,TRBJ1-3,CASRLDGYSGNTIYF,TGTGCCAGCAGATTGGACGGTTACTCTGGAAACACCATATATTTT
TRBV5-4,.,.,TRBJ1-1,CASTRQAEGTEAFF,TGTGCCAGCACCCGACAGGCTGAGGGCACTGAAGCTTTCTTT
TRBV5-4,TRBD2,.,TRBJ2-7,CASSSPSGVRNEQYF,TGTGCCAGCAGCTCCCCTAGCGGGGTGAGAAACGAGCAGTACTTC
TRBV11-3,.,.,TRBJ2-6,CASSFRSGPGANVLTF,TGTGCCAGCAGCTTTCGGTCAGGTCCTGGGGCCAACGTCCTGACTTTC
TRBV7-3,TRBD2,.,TRBJ2-1,CASSPRPSGGLYNEQFF,TGTGCCAGCAGCCCCCGTCCTAGCGGGGGGTTATACAATGAGCAGTTCTTC
TRBV6-1,.,.,TRBJ1-1,CASRAGQMNTEAFF,TGTGCCAGCAGGGCTGGACAGATGAACACTGAAGCTTTCTTT
TRBV27,.,.,TRBJ2-7,CASSSQSWGDSYEQYF,TGTGCCAGCAGCTCCCAATCCTGGGGGGATTCCTACGAGCAGTACTTC
TRBV2,.,.,TRBJ1-1,CASSLGWATEAFF,TGTGCCAGCAGTTTAGGATGGGCAACTGAAGCTTTCTTT
TRBV30,TRBD2,.,TRBJ2-7,CAWKRGGRKYEQYF,TGTGCCTGGAAGAGGGGCGGGAGGAAGTACGAGCAGTACTTC
TRBV25-1,.,.,TRBJ2-2,CASSGRQGSNTGELFF,TGTGCCAGCAGTGGGCGCCAGGGCTCGAACACCGGGGAGCTGTTTTTT
TRBV10-3,TRBD1,once,TRBJ2-1,CASGQGGDEQFF,TGTGCCTCCGGACAGGGAGGCGATGAGCAGTTCTTC
TRBV28,TRBD1,.,TRBJ1-4,CASSRTGTGDEKLFF,TGTGCCAGCAGTCGGACCGGGACAGGGGACGAAAAACTGTTTTTT
TRBV6-5,TRBD2,.,TRBJ2-1,CASSFLAGGRNEQFF,TGTGCCAGCAGTTTCCTAGCGGGGGGGAGAAATGAGCAGTTCTTC
TRBV9,.,few,TRBJ2-7,CASSVGQVDGEQYF,TGTGCCAGCAGCGTAGGTCAGGTGGATGGCGAGCAGTACTTC
TRBV5-1,TRBD1,.,TRBJ2-3,CASSSQGETDTQYF,TGCGCCAGCAGCTCACAGGGGGAGACAGATACGCAGTATTTT
TRBV5-1,.,.,TRBJ2-3,CASSLVRNTDTQYF,TGCGCCAGCAGCTTGGTGCGTAACACAGATACGCAGTATTTT
TRBV2,.,.,TRBJ1-4,CASIPGDRVEKLFF,TGTGCCAGCATTCCAGGGGATCGGGTAGAAAAACTGTTTTTT
TRBV7-8,TRBD1,.,TRBJ2-7,CASSLRDRYYEQYF,TGTGCCAGCAGCTTAAGGGACAGATACTACGAGCAGTACTTC
TRBV11-3,TRBD1,.,TRBJ2-2,CASSLTGAGRSGELFF,TGTGCCAGCAGCTTAACAGGGGCAGGAAGGTCTGGGGAGCTGTTTTTT
TRBV6-5,.,.,TRBJ1-2,CASSTPDRLHYGYTF,TGTGCCAGCAGTACACCCGACAGGTTGCATTATGGCTACACCTTC